This TCR beta chain was captured in a study of cytomegalovirus exposure and HLA in healthy donors. It was with 60 Vbeta and 13 Jbeta primers that the PCR ran. Assay: immunoSEQ multiplex PCR; the TCRdb copy retains only in-frame clones and omits some. The sample lists around 200,000 clones, 75% to 85% seen once, with roughly 0.7% in the top ten. Details on this clone: The antigen remains unidentified.

Study results and limitations: Through in vitro validation, three CMV-associated chains were shown to be specific for CMV antigens.

This TCR was recovered from a boy aged 5-17 years in good health and CMV-seronegative. The sample taken for sequencing was PBMCs.

CDR3 DNA sequence: TGTGCCAGCAGCTCAACAACGACAGGGGATTTTTATGGCTACACCTTC. This gives the protein CASSSTTTGDFYGYTF. The V gene is TRBV7-2, the J gene TRBJ1-2; TRBD1 aligns across 8 bases. The CDR3 runs to 16 residues. Germline V lookup: CDR1 SGHTA, CDR2 FQGNSA. V lost 4 bases to trimming and J lost 5 bases; unmatched junction nucleotides: 12.